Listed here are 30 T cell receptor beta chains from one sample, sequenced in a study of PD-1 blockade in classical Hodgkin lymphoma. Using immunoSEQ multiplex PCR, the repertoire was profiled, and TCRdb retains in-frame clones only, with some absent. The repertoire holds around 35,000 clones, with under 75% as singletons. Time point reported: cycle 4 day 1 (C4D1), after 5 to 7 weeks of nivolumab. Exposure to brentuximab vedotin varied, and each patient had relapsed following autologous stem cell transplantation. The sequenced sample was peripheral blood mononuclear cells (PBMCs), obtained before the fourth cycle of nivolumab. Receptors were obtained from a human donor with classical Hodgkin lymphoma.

CDR3 in amino acids: CASSVIFGELFF. In DNA form, the CDR3 reads TGTGCCAGCAGCGTAATCTTCGGGGAGCTGTTTTTT. The chain carries TRBV9 and TRBJ2-2, with unresolved D. The germline CDR1 and CDR2 sequences are SGDLS and YYNGEE. V lost 1 base, J lost 7 bases, and 5 bases lay in between. The CDR3 spans 12 residues. Supplemented by reference TRBV9 and TRBJ2-2, the full variable domain reads DSGVTQTPKHLITATGQRVTLRCSPRSGDLSVYWYQQSLDQGLQFLIQYYNGEERAKGNILERFSAQQFPDLHSELNLSSLELGDSALYFCASSVIFGELFFGEGSRLTVL.

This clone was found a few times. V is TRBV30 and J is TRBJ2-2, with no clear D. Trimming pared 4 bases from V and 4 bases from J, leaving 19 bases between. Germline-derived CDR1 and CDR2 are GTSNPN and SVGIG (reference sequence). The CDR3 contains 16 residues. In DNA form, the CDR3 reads TGTGCCTGGACCGCGTATAGGGCGTTCAGCACCGGGGAGCTGTTTTTT. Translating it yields CAWTAYRAFSTGELFF.

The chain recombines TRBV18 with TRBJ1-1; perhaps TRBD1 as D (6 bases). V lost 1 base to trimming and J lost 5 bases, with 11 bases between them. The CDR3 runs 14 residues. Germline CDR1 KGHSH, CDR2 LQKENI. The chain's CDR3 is CASSPLRGETEAFF. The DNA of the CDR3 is TGTGCCAGCTCACCACTCAGGGGTGAAACTGAAGCTTTCTTT.

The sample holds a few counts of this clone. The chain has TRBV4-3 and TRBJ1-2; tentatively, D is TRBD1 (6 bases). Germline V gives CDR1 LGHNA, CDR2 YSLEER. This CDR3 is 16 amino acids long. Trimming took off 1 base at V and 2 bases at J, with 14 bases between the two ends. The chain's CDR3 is CASSQAEGDLNYGYTF. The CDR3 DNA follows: TGCGCCAGCAGCCAAGCCGAGGGGGATCTGAACTATGGCTACACCTTC.

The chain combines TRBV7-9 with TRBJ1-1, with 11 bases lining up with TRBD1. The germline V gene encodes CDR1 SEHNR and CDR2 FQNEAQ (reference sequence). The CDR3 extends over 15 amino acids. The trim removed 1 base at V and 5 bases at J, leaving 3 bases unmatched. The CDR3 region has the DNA TGTGCCAGCAGCTTAGGGGACAGGGGGGAGACTGAAGCTTTCTTT. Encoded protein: CASSLGDRGETEAFF.

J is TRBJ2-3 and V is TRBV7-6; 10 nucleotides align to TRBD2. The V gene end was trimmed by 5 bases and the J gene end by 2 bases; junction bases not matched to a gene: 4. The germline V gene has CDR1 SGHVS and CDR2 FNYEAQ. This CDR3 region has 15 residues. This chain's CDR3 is CASSPAGGPTDTQYF. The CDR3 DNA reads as TGTGCCAGCAGCCCAGCGGGGGGGCCCACAGATACGCAGTATTTT.

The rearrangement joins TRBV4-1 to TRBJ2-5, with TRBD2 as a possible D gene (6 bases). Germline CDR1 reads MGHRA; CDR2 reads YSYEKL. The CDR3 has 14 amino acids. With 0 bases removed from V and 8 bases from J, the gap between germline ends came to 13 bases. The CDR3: CASSQDRDSKTQYF. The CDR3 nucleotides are TGCGCCAGCAGCCAAGATCGGGACTCAAAAACCCAGTACTTC.

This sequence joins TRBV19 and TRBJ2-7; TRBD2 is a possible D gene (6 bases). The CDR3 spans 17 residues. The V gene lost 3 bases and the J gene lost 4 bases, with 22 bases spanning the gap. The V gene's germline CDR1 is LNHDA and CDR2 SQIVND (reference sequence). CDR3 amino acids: CASSIRSVDRGSYEQYF. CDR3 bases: TGTGCCAGTAGTATCCGCTCGGTAGATCGGGGGTCGTACGAGCAGTACTTC.

CDR3 residues: CASSIDGGLGGSGNTIYF. CDR3 DNA: TGTGCCAGTAGTATAGATGGAGGTCTCGGGGGCTCTGGAAACACCATATATTTT. This chain uses TRBV19 with TRBJ1-3; D is possibly TRBD1 (5 bases). Germline values: CDR1 LNHDA, CDR2 SQIVND (reference sequence). The CDR3 contains 18 residues. V was cut by 0 bases and J by 0 bases, with 15 bases left in between.

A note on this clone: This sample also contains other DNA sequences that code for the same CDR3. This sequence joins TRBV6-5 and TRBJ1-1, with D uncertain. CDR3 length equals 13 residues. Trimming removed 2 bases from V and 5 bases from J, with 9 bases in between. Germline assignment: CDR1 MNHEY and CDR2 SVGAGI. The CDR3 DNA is TGTGCCAGCAGTTACGGTTTGGGGACTGAAGCTTTCTTT. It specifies CASSYGLGTEAFF.

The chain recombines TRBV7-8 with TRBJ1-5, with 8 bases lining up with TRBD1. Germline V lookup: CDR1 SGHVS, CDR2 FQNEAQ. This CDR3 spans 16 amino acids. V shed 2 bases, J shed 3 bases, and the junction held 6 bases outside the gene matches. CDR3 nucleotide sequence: TGTGCCAGCAGCTTAAGTAACAGGGGGTTCAATCAGCCCCAGCATTTT. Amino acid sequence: CASSLSNRGFNQPQHF.

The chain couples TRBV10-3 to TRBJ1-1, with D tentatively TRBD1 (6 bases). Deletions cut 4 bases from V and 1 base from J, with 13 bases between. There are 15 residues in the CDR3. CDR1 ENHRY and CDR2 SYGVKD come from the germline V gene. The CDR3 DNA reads TGTGCCATCAGTGGCTGGGACAAGGGGAACACTGAAGCTTTCTTT. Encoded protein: CAISGWDKGNTEAFF.

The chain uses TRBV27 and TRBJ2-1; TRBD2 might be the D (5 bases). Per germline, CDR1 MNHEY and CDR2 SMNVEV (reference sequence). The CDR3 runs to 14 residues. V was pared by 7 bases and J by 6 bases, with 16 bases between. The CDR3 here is CASNLPGSVNEQFF. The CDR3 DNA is TGTGCCAGCAACCTTCCGGGGTCGGTCAATGAGCAGTTCTTC.

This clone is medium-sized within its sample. CDR3 loop: CASNPRDRGATEKLFF. CDR3 nucleotides: TGTGCCAGCAACCCCCGGGACAGGGGGGCTACTGAAAAACTGTTTTTT. The chain links TRBV28 to TRBJ1-4; 11 bases agree with TRBD1. V shed 7 bases, J shed 7 bases, and the junction held 11 bases outside the gene matches. Germline CDR1 MDHEN, CDR2 SYDVKM. The CDR3 sequence is 16 residues long.

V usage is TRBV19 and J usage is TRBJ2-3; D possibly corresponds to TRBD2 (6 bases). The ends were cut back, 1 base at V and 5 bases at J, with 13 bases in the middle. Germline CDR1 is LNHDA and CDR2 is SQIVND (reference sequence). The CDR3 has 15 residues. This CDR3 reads CASSIVGGVRDTQYF. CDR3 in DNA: TGTGCCAGTAGTATAGTTGGCGGGGTGAGAGATACGCAGTATTTT.

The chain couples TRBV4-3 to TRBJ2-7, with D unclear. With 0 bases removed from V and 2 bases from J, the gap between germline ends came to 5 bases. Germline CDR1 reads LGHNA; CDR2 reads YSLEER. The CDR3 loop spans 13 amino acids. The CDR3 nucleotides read TGCGCCAGCAGCCAAGATAGGGCCTACGAGCAGTACTTC. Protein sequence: CASSQDRAYEQYF.

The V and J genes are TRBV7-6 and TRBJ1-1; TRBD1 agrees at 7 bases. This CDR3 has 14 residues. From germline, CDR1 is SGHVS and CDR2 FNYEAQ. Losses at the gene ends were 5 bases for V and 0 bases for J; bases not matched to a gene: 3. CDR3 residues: CASSIGTVNTEAFF. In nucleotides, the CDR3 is TGTGCCAGCAGCATTGGGACAGTGAACACTGAAGCTTTCTTT.

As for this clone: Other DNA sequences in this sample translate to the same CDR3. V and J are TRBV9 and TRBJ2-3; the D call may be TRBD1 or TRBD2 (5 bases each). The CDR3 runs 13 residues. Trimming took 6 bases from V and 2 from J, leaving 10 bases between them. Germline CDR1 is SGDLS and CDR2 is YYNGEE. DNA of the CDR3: TGTGCCAGCACCGAGGGGAACACAGATACGCAGTATTTT. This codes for CASTEGNTDTQYF.

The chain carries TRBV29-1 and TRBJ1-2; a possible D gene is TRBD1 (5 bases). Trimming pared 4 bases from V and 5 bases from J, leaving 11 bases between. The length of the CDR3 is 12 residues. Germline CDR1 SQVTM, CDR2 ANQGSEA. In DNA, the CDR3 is TGCAGCGTTGGGGCTTCAGGGTATGGCTACACCTTC. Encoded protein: CSVGASGYGYTF.

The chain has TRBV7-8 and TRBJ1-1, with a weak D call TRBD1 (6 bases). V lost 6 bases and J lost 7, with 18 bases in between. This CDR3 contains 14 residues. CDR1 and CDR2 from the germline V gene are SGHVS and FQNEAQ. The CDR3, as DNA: TGTGCCAGCAGTCGTCCGACAGGAGGTGATGAAGCTTTCTTT. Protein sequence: CASSRPTGGDEAFF.

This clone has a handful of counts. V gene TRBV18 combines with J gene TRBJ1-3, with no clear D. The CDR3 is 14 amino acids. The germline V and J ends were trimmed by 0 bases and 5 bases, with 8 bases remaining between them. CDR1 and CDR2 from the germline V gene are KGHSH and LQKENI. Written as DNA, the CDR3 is TGTGCCAGCTCACCACCAGTCGGAAGAAACACCATATATTTT. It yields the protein CASSPPVGRNTIYF.

This CDR3 reads CASSLEEGSGNTIYF. For the CDR3, the DNA is TGTGCCAGCAGCTTAGAAGAGGGATCTGGAAACACCATATATTTT. V gene TRBV7-2 combines with J gene TRBJ1-3, with D uncertain. V was clipped by 1 base and J by 1 base, with 8 bases between them. The CDR3 contains 15 residues. Germline values: CDR1 SGHTA, CDR2 FQGNSA.

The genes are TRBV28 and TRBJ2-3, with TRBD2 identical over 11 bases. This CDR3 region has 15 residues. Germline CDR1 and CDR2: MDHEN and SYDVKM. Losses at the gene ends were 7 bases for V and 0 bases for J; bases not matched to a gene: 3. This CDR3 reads CASNSGRASTDTQYF. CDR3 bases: TGTGCCAGCAATAGCGGGAGGGCGAGCACAGATACGCAGTATTTT.

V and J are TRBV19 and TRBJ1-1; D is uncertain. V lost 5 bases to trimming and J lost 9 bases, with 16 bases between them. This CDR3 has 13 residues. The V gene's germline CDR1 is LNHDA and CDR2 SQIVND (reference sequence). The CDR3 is CASSPRTLLQAFF. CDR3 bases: TGTGCCAGTAGTCCCAGGACCCTTTTGCAAGCTTTCTTT.

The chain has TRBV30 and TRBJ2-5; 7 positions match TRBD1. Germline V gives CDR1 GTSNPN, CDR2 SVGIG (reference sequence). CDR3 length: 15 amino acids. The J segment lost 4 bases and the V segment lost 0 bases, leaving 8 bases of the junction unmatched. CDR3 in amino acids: CAWSVYSGQRETQYF. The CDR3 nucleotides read TGTGCCTGGAGTGTTTACTCGGGACAGCGAGAGACCCAGTACTTC.

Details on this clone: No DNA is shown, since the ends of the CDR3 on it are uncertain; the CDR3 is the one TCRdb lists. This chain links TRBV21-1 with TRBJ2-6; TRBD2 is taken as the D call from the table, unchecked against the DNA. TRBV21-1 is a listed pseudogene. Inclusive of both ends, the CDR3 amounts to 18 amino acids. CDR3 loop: CASSSADYRCSGANVLTF.

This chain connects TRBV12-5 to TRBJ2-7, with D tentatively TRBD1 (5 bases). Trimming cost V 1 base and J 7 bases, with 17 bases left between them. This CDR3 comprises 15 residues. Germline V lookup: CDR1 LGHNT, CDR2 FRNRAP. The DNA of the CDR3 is TGTGCTAGTGGTTTGGGCGGACCCAGGGCCAGAGAGCAGTACTTC. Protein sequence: CASGLGGPRAREQYF.

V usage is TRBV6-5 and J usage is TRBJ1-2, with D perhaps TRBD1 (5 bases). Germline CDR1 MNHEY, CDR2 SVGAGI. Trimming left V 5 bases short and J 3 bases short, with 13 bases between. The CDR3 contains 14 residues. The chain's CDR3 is CASSHTQVHYGYTF. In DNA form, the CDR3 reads TGTGCCAGCAGTCACACACAGGTTCACTATGGCTACACCTTC.

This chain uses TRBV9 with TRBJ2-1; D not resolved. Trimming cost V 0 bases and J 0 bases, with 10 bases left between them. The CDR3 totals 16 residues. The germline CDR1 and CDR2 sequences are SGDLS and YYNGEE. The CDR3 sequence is CASSVEVGSSYNEQFF. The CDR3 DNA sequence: TGTGCCAGCAGCGTAGAGGTTGGCAGCTCCTACAATGAGCAGTTCTTC.

For the CDR3, the DNA is TGTGCCAGCCGCCTTGGCGCAGGGGCCTACGAGCAGTACTTC. Translating gives CASRLGAGAYEQYF. V gene TRBV27 combines with J gene TRBJ2-7; tentatively, D is TRBD1 (6 bases). The CDR3 consists of 14 residues. In germline, CDR1 is MNHEY, CDR2 SMNVEV (reference sequence). V was clipped by 8 bases and J by 2 bases, with 16 bases between them.